This T cell receptor (beta chain) appears in the sequencing data of a study of tumor-infiltrating lymphocytes in primary liver carcinoma. The study co-extracted DNA and RNA from about 21-30 mg of unsorted bulk tissue. This clonotype showed up just a few times. Antigen specificity is unknown. Mismatch with germline at one junction end may stem from a read error. CDR3 size: 14 residues. CDR1 and CDR2 from the germline V gene are LGHNA and YSLEER. TCR beta cDNA came from about 470 ng total RNA, primed with a constant-region primer. ARM-PCR, slightly modified, supplied the TCR beta libraries through three nested multiplex PCR rounds. A C-beta reverse primer was combined with TRBV1-TRBV30 forward primers in the first two PCR rounds, and each round had approximately 9 cycles. TCRdb used MiXCR to reprocess the multiplex PCR reads, holding one entry per CDR3 protein. This sample has fewer than 250,000 distinct CDR3 sequences; just under 85% occur once, and the top ten carry roughly 20%.

Study outcomes and limitations: There were only about 7-25% of top clones found in all five tumor regions.

The gene calls are TRBV4-3 and TRBJ2-2; a possible D gene is TRBD2 (5 bases). Input material: tumor tissue from primary liver carcinoma. The TCR sequence derives from a man aged 40-49 years with primary liver carcinoma and hepatitis B virus infection. The CDR3 loop reads CASSQLTTAGELSF. Written as DNA, the CDR3 is TGCGCCAGCAGCCAACTAACTACGGCCGGGGAGTTGTCTTTT.